This T cell receptor (beta chain) was identified in a study of cytomegalovirus exposure and HLA in healthy donors. This clone was counted ten times or more. Its antigen remains unknown. With 60 Vbeta and 13 Jbeta primers, the PCR was carried out. In the original analysis: In a later analysis, some 80 million unique TCR beta chains included roughly 11 million shared by two or more donors. Sequencing used immunoSEQ multiplex PCR; TCRdb keeps in-frame clones, though not all of them. V and J calls and clone size follow that table, whereas D and trimming were derived from the DNA. In the table there are about 55,000 clones, about 50% of which are singletons. Study-wide findings and caveats: Association of approximately 16,000 TCR beta sequences with HLA alleles was found at 0.05 false discovery rate in a later analysis. According to an earlier analysis, most TCR beta V segments yielded productive rearrangements about 90% or about 30% of the time.

The receptor was derived from a human donor in good health. The specimen sequenced was PBMCs.

The CDR3 reads CASSWVTGTQAYEQYF. The CDR3 DNA follows: TGTGCCAGCAGCTGGGTGACCGGGACTCAGGCCTACGAGCAGTACTTC. The chain carries TRBV5-4 and TRBJ2-7; D might be TRBD2 (6 bases). The germline V and J ends were trimmed by 3 bases and 2 bases, with 18 bases remaining between them. The CDR3 has 16 amino acids. The germline gives CDR1 SGHNT, CDR2 YYREEE (reference sequence).